This T cell receptor (beta chain) emerged from a study of shared clonotypes between healthy human individuals. This table comes from immunoSEQ multiplex PCR, and its TCRdb copy is limited to in-frame clones, with some not included. This table holds 2 million to 3 million clones, approximately 92% found once. Of note for this clone: The sample carries other DNA sequences with the same CDR3.

CDR3 length: 15 residues. Looked up from germline, CDR1 is GTSNPN and CDR2 is SVGIG (reference sequence). Trimming removed 0 bases from V and 2 bases from J, with 11 bases in between. The rearrangement joins TRBV30 to TRBJ2-1, with D possibly called TRBD1 or TRBD2 (5 bases each). Sequencing was carried out using naive CD4+ T cells sorted from blood. The subset is: CD45RA+ positively selected. The source is a man in his late teens or twenties in good health. CDR3 loop: CAWSVRQGAYNEQFF. DNA of the CDR3: TGTGCCTGGAGTGTACGGCAGGGAGCCTACAATGAGCAGTTCTTC.